These 14 T cell receptor beta chains share one sample of origin, sequenced in a study of shared clonotypes between healthy human individuals. The repertoire was sequenced with immunoSEQ multiplex PCR; TCRdb's copy has only in-frame clones and lacks some. The sample includes about 2.4 million clones, about 92% of them seen just once. Sequencing was performed on naive CD4+ T cells sorted from blood. The subset was: CD45RA+ positively selected. The receptor set was obtained from a man younger than 35 in good health.

The chain has TRBV10-2 and TRBJ2-7; 8 nucleotides agree with TRBD1. The CDR3 sequence is 16 residues long. With V trimmed by 3 bases and J by 5 bases, 12 bases remained unmatched. Germline assignment: CDR1 WSHSY and CDR2 SAAADI. This CDR3 is CASSEVKRQGIHEQYF. The CDR3 DNA is TGCGCCAGCAGTGAAGTCAAGCGACAGGGGATTCACGAGCAGTACTTC.

V gene TRBV6-1 combines with J gene TRBJ1-2; 7 positions agree with TRBD1. Germline-derived CDR1 and CDR2 are MNHNS and SASEGT. The ends lost 6 bases at V and 3 bases at J; junction bases unmatched: 13. The CDR3 is 16 residues long. The CDR3 coding sequence is TGTGCCAGCAGGGAAAAGACAGGGTTATGGGACTATGGCTACACCTTC. Translation gives CASREKTGLWDYGYTF.

The chain has TRBV10-3 and TRBJ1-5, with a possible D match to TRBD1 (6 bases). CDR3 length: 19 residues. Trimming took 2 bases from V and 0 from J, leaving 20 bases between them. Germline lookup yields CDR1 ENHRY and CDR2 SYGVKD. The CDR3 coding sequence is TGTGCCATCAGTGAGAATTTTGGGACACTCTCCGATAGCAATCAGCCCCAGCATTTT. Translation: CAISENFGTLSDSNQPQHF.

The V and J genes are TRBV10-3 and TRBJ2-5; no clear D. The J call may not be correct, given that the DNA end is closer to TRBJ2-7. There are 12 residues in the CDR3. The germline V gene encodes CDR1 ENHRY and CDR2 SYGVKD. DNA for the CDR3: TGTGCCATCAGTAGACAAGGCTACGAGCAGTACTTC. Translated, it gives CAISRQGYEQYF.

The V and J genes are TRBV11-3 and TRBJ2-3, with D possibly being TRBD1 (7 bases). Deletions cut 1 base from V and 4 bases from J, with 12 bases between. Germline V gene sequence: CDR1 SGHNT, CDR2 YENEEA. The CDR3 consists of 15 residues. CDR3 nucleotides: TGTGCCAGCAGCTTAGGGAGGGGGCGTCCAGATACGCAGTATTTT. Protein: CASSLGRGRPDTQYF. The full variable domain, its missing parts supplied by reference TRBV11-3 and TRBJ2-3, is EAGVVQSPRYKIIEKKQPVAFWCNPISGHNTLYWYLQNLGQGPELLIRYENEEAVDDSQLPKDRFSAERLKGVDSTLKIQPAELGDSAVYLCASSLGRGRPDTQYFGPGTRLTVL.

This clone was picked up a small number of times. The chain employs TRBV19 and TRBJ1-1; the match to TRBD1 covers 7 bases. Germline V gives CDR1 LNHDA, CDR2 SQIVND (reference sequence). V lost 4 bases to trimming and J lost 2 bases; unmatched junction nucleotides: 4. The CDR3 runs 14 residues. Here the CDR3 DNA reads TGTGCCAGTAGTACGGGACAGAGAAACACTGAAGCTTTCTTT. Translated, it gives CASSTGQRNTEAFF.

This chain's CDR3 is CATRSQGLMNTEAFF. The CDR3 coding sequence is TGTGCCACTCGGAGCCAGGGCCTGATGAACACTGAAGCTTTCTTT. The J gene is TRBJ1-1, the V gene TRBV27, with a weak D call TRBD1 (5 bases). The CDR3 is 15 amino acids. CDR1 MNHEY and CDR2 SMNVEV come from the germline V gene (reference sequence). V shed 10 bases and J shed 0 bases, with 18 bases lying between them.

The V gene is TRBV30, the J gene TRBJ2-5; TRBD2 is a possible D gene (5 bases). Trimming shortened V by 0 bases and J by 6 bases, and 11 bases separated the two germline ends. The CDR3 length is 13 residues. The germline V gene has CDR1 GTSNPN and CDR2 SVGIG (reference sequence). The CDR3 DNA reads as TGTGCCTGGAGTGTGGTAGGGAGTCAGACCCAGTACTTC. The encoded protein is CAWSVVGSQTQYF.

V usage is TRBV5-1 and J usage is TRBJ1-2; D gene ambiguous. V shed 2 bases and J shed 5 bases, with 13 bases lying between them. Germline V CDR1 and CDR2: SGHRS, YFSETQ. The CDR3 runs 14 residues. CDR3: CASSLPGLSYGYTF. The CDR3, as DNA: TGCGCCAGCAGCTTACCCGGACTGAGTTATGGCTACACCTTC.

This clone showed up just once. The V gene is TRBV4-1, the J gene TRBJ2-2; possible D gene TRBD1, 5 bases. This CDR3 region has 16 residues. In germline, CDR1 is MGHRA, CDR2 YSYEKL. V was clipped by 3 bases and J by 4 bases, with 15 bases between them. The CDR3 coding sequence is TGCGCCAGCAGCCACCCGACAGCACGATTCACCGGGGAGCTGTTTTTT. This translates into CASSHPTARFTGELFF.

Worth noting for this clone: This specimen includes other DNA sequences encoding the same CDR3. J is TRBJ1-5 and V is TRBV28; 8 bases line up with TRBD1. The CDR3 totals 14 residues. V was pared by 8 bases and J by 2 bases, with 5 bases of the junction left unmatched. The germline gives CDR1 MDHEN, CDR2 SYDVKM. DNA for the CDR3: TGTGCCAGCCGACAGGGGTTTCGCAATCAGCCCCAGCATTTT. The encoded protein is CASRQGFRNQPQHF.

The rearrangement uses TRBV15 and TRBJ2-5; TRBD1 matches at 10 bases. V trimming: 1 base; J trimming: 1 base; junction bases outside the gene matches: 0. Germline loops: CDR1 LNHNV, CDR2 YYDKDF (reference sequence). This CDR3 is built from 15 residues. CDR3 coding DNA: TGTGCCACCAGCAGAGGGGACAGGGGCCAAGAGACCCAGTACTTC. This sequence encodes CATSRGDRGQETQYF.

This clone has only one observation. The V and J genes are TRBV6-5 and TRBJ2-6, with D unclear. The CDR3 spans 14 residues. Trimming removed 10 bases from V and 0 bases from J, with 10 bases in between. CDR1 is MNHEY, CDR2 SVGAGI, per germline. The CDR3 DNA reads TGTGCCACCCGAGACCTCTCTGGGGCCAACGTCCTGACTTTC. This sequence encodes CATRDLSGANVLTF.

The chain couples TRBV23-1 to TRBJ2-7; TRBD1 matches 10 bases. TRBV23-1 is recorded as an ORF, its role being uncertain. V lost 6 bases and J lost 2; bases outside the gene matches: 10. This CDR3 is built from 16 residues. The CDR3 spells CASRAGTGASTYEQYF. The CDR3 region has the DNA TGCGCCAGCAGGGCCGGGACAGGGGCCTCCACCTACGAGCAGTACTTC.